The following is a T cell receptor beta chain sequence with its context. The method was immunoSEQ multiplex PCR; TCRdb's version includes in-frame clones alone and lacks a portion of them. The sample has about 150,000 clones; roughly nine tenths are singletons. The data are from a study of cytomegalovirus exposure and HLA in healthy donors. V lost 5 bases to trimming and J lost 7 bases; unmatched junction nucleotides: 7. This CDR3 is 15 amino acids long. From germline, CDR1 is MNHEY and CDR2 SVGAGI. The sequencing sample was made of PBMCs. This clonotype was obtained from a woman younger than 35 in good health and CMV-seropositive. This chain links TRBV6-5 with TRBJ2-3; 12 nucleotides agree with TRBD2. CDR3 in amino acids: CASSQTSGSVNTQYF. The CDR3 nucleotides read TGTGCCAGCAGTCAGACTAGCGGGAGCGTAAATACGCAGTATTTT.